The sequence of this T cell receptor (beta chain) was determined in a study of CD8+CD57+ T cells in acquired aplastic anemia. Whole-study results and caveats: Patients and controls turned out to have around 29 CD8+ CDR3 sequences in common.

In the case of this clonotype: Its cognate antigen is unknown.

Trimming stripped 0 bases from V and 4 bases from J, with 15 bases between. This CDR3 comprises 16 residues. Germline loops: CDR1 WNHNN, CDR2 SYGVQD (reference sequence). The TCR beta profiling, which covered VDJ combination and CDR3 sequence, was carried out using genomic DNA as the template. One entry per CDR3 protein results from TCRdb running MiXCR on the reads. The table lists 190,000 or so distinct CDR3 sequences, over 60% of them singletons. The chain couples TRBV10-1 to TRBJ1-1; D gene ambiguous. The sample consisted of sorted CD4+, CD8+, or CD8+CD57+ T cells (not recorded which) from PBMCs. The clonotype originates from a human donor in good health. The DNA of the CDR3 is TGCGCCAGCAGTGAGTCGGGCCTGGGTTCAGGCACTGAAGCTTTCTTT. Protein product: CASSESGLGSGTEAFF.